The 21 T cell receptor beta chains below were found in one sample sequenced in a study of blood T cell repertoires in COVID-19. Data came from immunoSEQ multiplex PCR; TCRdb stores just in-frame clones and leaves some out. The sample has tens of thousands of clones, about 88% seen once. Sequencing was done on a sample of peripheral blood. These receptors were collected from a man in his 70s with active COVID-19.

The chain couples TRBV27 to TRBJ1-3; the D gene is possibly TRBD1 (5 bases). Germline V gives CDR1 MNHEY, CDR2 SMNVEV (reference sequence). V gave up 6 bases and J gave up 0 bases, with 9 bases separating them. The CDR3 loop spans 14 amino acids. In DNA, the CDR3 is TGTGCCAGCAGATCCGGGGGCTCTGGAAACACCATATATTTT. Residues: CASRSGGSGNTIYF.

This clone has only one observation. The CDR3 DNA reads TGTGCCAGCAGTGACTATAGTCGGCGGGCTGAAAAACTGTTTTTT. This codes for CASSDYSRRAEKLFF. V is TRBV25-1 and J is TRBJ1-4, with D uncertain. CDR3 length equals 15 residues. The V and J ends lost 3 bases and 7 bases respectively, with 15 bases between them. The germline V gene encodes CDR1 MGHDK and CDR2 SYGVNS. The complete variable domain, with remaining parts taken from reference TRBV25-1 and TRBJ1-4, reads EADIYQTPRYLVIGTGKKITLECSQTMGHDKMYWYQQDPGMELHLIHYSYGVNSTEKGDLSSESTVSRIRTEHFPLTLESARPSHTSQYLCASSDYSRRAEKLFFGSGTQLSVL.

Comments on this clone: This same CDR3 is encoded by further DNA sequences in the sample. The chain is built from TRBV5-1 and TRBJ2-3; 10 bases are shared with TRBD2. The V and J ends lost 0 bases and 1 base, in that order; junction bases with no gene match: 2. The CDR3 runs 16 residues. Germline V CDR1 and CDR2: SGHRS, YFSETQ. CDR3 residues: CASSLGGTSGTDTQYF. The DNA of the CDR3 is TGCGCCAGCAGCTTGGGGGGGACTAGCGGCACAGATACGCAGTATTTT.

This clone has just one count. This rearrangement joins TRBV11-2 to TRBJ2-4, with D possibly TRBD2 on 7 matching bases. This CDR3 region has 15 residues. Trimming shortened V by 0 bases and J by 9 bases, and 15 bases separated the two germline ends. CDR1 and CDR2 from the germline V gene are SGHAT and FQNNGV. CDR3 sequence reads: CASSLDPGGPAIQYF. Here the CDR3 DNA reads TGTGCCAGCAGCTTAGACCCGGGGGGCCCGGCCATTCAGTACTTC.

The chain couples TRBV9 to TRBJ2-5, with D possibly matching TRBD2 (7 bases). Per the germline V gene, CDR1 is SGDLS and CDR2 is YYNGEE. This CDR3 spans 15 amino acids. V lost 0 bases and J lost 4, with 13 bases in between. The CDR3 coding sequence is TGTGCCAGCAGCGTAGCTGGGGGGGCCCGAGAGACCCAGTACTTC. Its translation is CASSVAGGARETQYF.

The chain carries TRBV7-6 and TRBJ2-7; 9 bases are a match to TRBD1. Germline values: CDR1 SGHVS, CDR2 FNYEAQ. The CDR3 is made up of 16 amino acids. V gave up 5 bases and J gave up 3 bases; unmatched junction bases: 11. As DNA, the CDR3 is TGTGCCAGCAGCATAGGGCCGGGACAGGGTGTCTACGAGCAGTACTTC. Its translation is CASSIGPGQGVYEQYF.

Points on this clone: The junction and the germline gene differ at one end; a read error may be behind it. The chain links TRBV7-7 to TRBJ1-1; D perhaps matches TRBD1 (6 bases). The germline gives CDR1 SSHAT, CDR2 FNYEAQ (reference sequence). This CDR3 spans 16 amino acids. Here the CDR3 reads CASSSHAGDLNTEAFF. The CDR3 nucleotides read TGTGCTAGCAGTTCCCATGCAGGGGATTTGAACACTGAAGCTTTCTTT.

This clone was detected once. This sequence joins TRBV19 and TRBJ2-7; TRBD2 might be the D (5 bases). This CDR3 comprises 12 residues. Germline V gene data show CDR1 as LNHDA and CDR2 as SQIVND (reference sequence). V was trimmed by 3 bases and J by 5 bases, leaving 8 bases between them. The CDR3 loop reads CASSIAGNEQYF. The DNA of the CDR3 is TGTGCCAGTAGTATTGCCGGGAACGAGCAGTACTTC.

J is TRBJ2-2 and V is TRBV4-2, with 9 bases that match TRBD2. The CDR3 length is 16 residues. CDR1 is LGHNA, CDR2 YNFKEQ, per germline. J lost 6 bases, V lost 0 bases, and 5 bases had no gene match. CDR3 sequence reads: CASSQEISGGAGELFF. CDR3 nucleotide sequence: TGTGCCAGCAGCCAAGAGATTAGCGGGGGTGCCGGGGAGCTGTTTTTT.

This chain links TRBV9 with TRBJ2-1; 11 positions agree with TRBD1. The CDR3 runs to 14 residues. The V and J ends lost 8 bases and 3 bases, in that order; junction bases with no gene match: 4. CDR1 is SGDLS and CDR2 is YYNGEE in the germline V gene. The CDR3 protein is CASGQGAGYNEQFF. The DNA for the CDR3 is TGTGCCAGTGGACAGGGGGCCGGCTACAATGAGCAGTTCTTC.

The chain combines TRBV5-8 with TRBJ2-5; 10 bases line up with TRBD2. CDR1 and CDR2 (germline): SGHTS, YDEGEE. The CDR3 consists of 16 residues. Trimming cost V 4 bases and J 2 bases; bases outside gene matches: 8. CDR3 sequence: CASSPQRTSGQETQYF. The CDR3 bases are TGTGCCAGCAGCCCCCAGCGGACTAGCGGACAAGAGACCCAGTACTTC.

Only a few counts were recorded for this clone. The rearrangement joins TRBV3-1 (or the pseudogene TRBV3-2) to TRBJ1-1; tentatively, D is TRBD1 (5 bases). CDR3 length: 12 residues. With 5 bases removed from V and 1 base from J, the gap between germline ends came to 5 bases. Germline V CDR1 and CDR2: LGHDT, YNNKEL (reference sequence). In DNA, the CDR3 is TGTGCCAGCAGCACAGGGAACACTGAAGCTTTCTTT. Its protein product is CASSTGNTEAFF.

The genes are TRBV7-6 and TRBJ2-5, with 11 bases aligning to TRBD2. CDR1 SGHVS and CDR2 FNYEAQ come from the germline V gene. The trim removed 5 bases at V and 3 bases at J, leaving 8 bases unmatched. CDR3 length: 16 residues. The CDR3 here is CASSILAGGPEETQYF. For the CDR3, the DNA is TGTGCCAGCAGCATATTAGCGGGGGGGCCGGAAGAGACCCAGTACTTC.

This chain connects TRBV27 to TRBJ1-5, with D tentatively TRBD1 (6 bases). The CDR3 is 15 residues long. V lost 7 bases to trimming and J lost 3 bases, with 16 bases between them. CDR1 is MNHEY, CDR2 SMNVEV, per germline (reference sequence). The CDR3 DNA reads as TGTGCCAGCACCCATACCGGACAGCTCAATCAGCCCCAGCATTTT. The encoded protein is CASTHTGQLNQPQHF.

The CDR3 DNA reads TGTGCCAGCAGCGTCGGGACAGGGGATCAGCCCCAGCATTTT. Translating gives CASSVGTGDQPQHF. This chain joins TRBV11-2 and TRBJ1-5; 10 bases fit TRBD1. The germline gives CDR1 SGHAT, CDR2 FQNNGV. J lost 5 bases, V lost 5 bases, and 3 bases had no gene match. The CDR3 covers 14 residues.

The V and J genes are TRBV11-3 and TRBJ2-5, with 8 nucleotides matching TRBD2. This CDR3 has 15 residues. Looked up from germline, CDR1 is SGHNT and CDR2 is YENEEA. J lost 4 bases, V lost 2 bases, and 6 bases had no gene match. The CDR3 coding sequence is TGTGCCAGCAGCTTATTCACGGGGGGGCGAGAGACCCAGTACTTC. The encoded protein is CASSLFTGGRETQYF.

The V and J genes are TRBV10-3 and TRBJ1-1; 8 bases are a match to TRBD1. Germline lookup yields CDR1 ENHRY and CDR2 SYGVKD. The CDR3 has 15 amino acids. Unmatched junction bases numbered 9, after V lost 6 bases and J lost 3 bases. This CDR3 is CAIRGDQGADTEAFF. The CDR3 DNA reads as TGTGCCATCAGGGGGGACCAGGGGGCCGACACTGAAGCTTTCTTT.

The gene calls are TRBV6-6 and TRBJ2-7; D unresolved. The CDR3 covers 13 residues. Germline V gives CDR1 MNHNY, CDR2 SVGAGI (reference sequence). Trimming took off 5 bases at V and 3 bases at J, with 11 bases between the two ends. The CDR3 reads CASSPFGSYEQYF. For the CDR3, the DNA is TGTGCCAGCAGTCCTTTTGGTAGCTACGAGCAGTACTTC.

The J gene is TRBJ2-7, the V gene TRBV19; a weak D match, TRBD1 (6 bases). The CDR3 runs 15 residues. Germline V gives CDR1 LNHDA, CDR2 SQIVND (reference sequence). The V end was cut by 6 bases, the J end by 6 bases, with 21 bases between. CDR3 DNA sequence: TGTGCCAGTAGCAACGGACAGTCCGCGGGTCTCGAGCAGTACTTC. It specifies CASSNGQSAGLEQYF.

J is TRBJ2-7 and V is TRBV28; TRBD1 agrees at 8 bases. CDR1 and CDR2 (germline): MDHEN, SYDVKM. After removal of 4 bases from V and 3 bases from J, the junction contained 2 bases not matched to a gene. CDR3 length: 13 residues. This chain's CDR3 is CASSSGQGYEQYF. In nucleotides, the CDR3 is TGTGCCAGCAGTTCCGGACAGGGCTACGAGCAGTACTTC.

This chain joins TRBV4-2 and TRBJ1-2; D unresolved. V was clipped by 4 bases and J by 5 bases, with 17 bases between them. Germline CDR1 is LGHNA and CDR2 is YNFKEQ. CDR3 length: 15 amino acids. The CDR3 here is CASSPREGSEYGYTF. Written as DNA, the CDR3 is TGTGCCAGCAGCCCCCGGGAGGGATCAGAATATGGCTACACCTTC.